This is a list of T cell receptor beta chains from one sample in a study of cytomegalovirus exposure and HLA in healthy donors. Data came from immunoSEQ multiplex PCR; TCRdb stores just in-frame clones and leaves some out. Reported are under 100,000 clones; the ten largest clones contain approximately 4.6%. Sequenced sample: PBMCs. These receptors were taken from a man aged 30 to 39 in good health and CMV-seronegative. Each CDR3 is given without its conserved first and last residue.

>TRBJ2-1|TRBV4-3
ASSQVLREKVYNEQF
>TRBJ2-4|TRBV7-9
ASSFLLGGIQY
>TRBJ1-4|TRBV15
ATSRGASQGLEKLF
>TRBJ2-7|TRBV14
ASSLDGFYEQY
>TRBJ1-5|TRBV7-8
ASSLSNQPQH
>TRBJ2-3|TRBV9
ASSVGGGESTDTQY
>TRBJ2-7|TRBV5-4
ASSRPRILADSYEQY
>TRBJ1-2|TRBV29-1
SVEGDSYGYT
>TRBJ2-7|TRBV11-2
ASSLGAHSSEQY
>TRBJ1-1|TRBV9
ASSPMTGLTEAF
>TRBJ2-1|TRBV7-9
ASSRRLASSYNEQF
>TRBJ2-3|TRBV6-1
ATKTSGDTQY
>TRBJ2-7|TRBV5-4
ASSFDSDSYEQY
>TRBJ2-7|TRBV18
ASSSRIDTSGGHEQY